The clone carrying this T cell receptor (beta chain) has at least ten counts. Its antigen remains unidentified. TCRdb recomputed calls from the reads with MiXCR, one row per CDR3 protein. This sample has a few hundred thousand distinct CDR3 sequences; about 26% occur once, and the top ten carry about 12%. Germline V gene sequence: CDR1 SGHTA, CDR2 FQGNSA. The CDR3 spans 19 residues. After removal of 5 bases from V and 2 bases from J, the junction contained 17 bases not matched to a gene. This record belongs to a study of T cell repertoires in cytomegalovirus infection. Overall study results and limits: Clonotypes of TCR beta that were HLA-C-restricted and CMV-specific dominated the ex vivo response.

The specimen was PBMCs. This receptor was identified in a human donor in good health (CMV status not recorded). Some clones in this sample may be carry-over from other donors' samples. This chain joins TRBV7-2 and TRBJ1-1, with 10 bases aligning to TRBD1. CDR3 nucleotides: TGTGCCAGCAGCCCCCGGGGATTGACAGGGGGCGCTGAAAACACTGAAGCTTTCTTT. This codes for CASSPRGLTGGAENTEAFF.